Below are 5 T cell receptor beta chains sequenced from a single sample in a study of T cell repertoires in cytomegalovirus infection. Each CDR3 protein is one row after TCRdb ran MiXCR on the reads. Altogether roughly 230,000 distinct CDR3 sequences are present, 6% to 8% being singletons, with the ten largest covering about 6.5%. Specimen: PBMCs. Receptor source: a human donor in good health (CMV status not recorded). Some clones in this sample may be carry-over from other donors' samples.

The sample holds many counts of this clonotype. The chain combines TRBV7-2 with TRBJ1-5, with D perhaps TRBD1 (5 bases). The CDR3 is made up of 14 amino acids. Germline V gene lookup returns CDR1 SGHTA and CDR2 FQGNSA. Trimming pared 5 bases from V and 6 bases from J, leaving 14 bases between. The DNA for the CDR3 is TGTGCCAGCAGCGCGGCCAGGGTCGGTCAGCCCCAGCATTTT. It encodes CASSAARVGQPQHF.

In this sample, this clonotype turned up many times. This chain joins TRBV7-2 and TRBJ1-5; D ambiguous. CDR1 and CDR2 (germline): SGHTA, FQGNSA. The ends were cut back, 0 bases at V and 6 bases at J, with 6 bases in the middle. The CDR3 totals 13 residues. The CDR3 loop reads CASSLALSQPQHF. CDR3 bases: TGTGCCAGCAGCTTAGCTCTTAGTCAGCCCCAGCATTTT.

In its sample, this clonotype was seen many times. This chain joins TRBV7-2 and TRBJ2-1, with D unresolved. This CDR3 region has 13 residues. Germline V lookup: CDR1 SGHTA, CDR2 FQGNSA. V lost 3 bases, J lost 3 bases, and 6 bases lay in between. CDR3 sequence reads: CASSLDRYNEQFF. In DNA form, the CDR3 reads TGTGCCAGCAGCTTGGACCGCTACAATGAGCAGTTCTTC.

This clonotype has at least ten counts. The V call is TRBV6-2 or TRBV6-3, the J call TRBJ2-4, with 7 bases fitting TRBD1. J was trimmed by 0 bases and V by 5 bases; bases with no gene match: 7. CDR3 length: 16 residues. The germline V gene encodes CDR1 MNHEY and CDR2 SVGEGT. The DNA of the CDR3 is TGTGCCAGCAGTACTCCGGGACAGCTAGCCAAAAACATTCAGTACTTC. This codes for CASSTPGQLAKNIQYF.

This clonotype showed up many times. This chain connects TRBV7-9 to TRBJ2-1; weak D call: TRBD2 (6 bases). The CDR3 contains 15 residues. Germline assignment: CDR1 SEHNR and CDR2 FQNEAQ (reference sequence). Trimming cost V 7 bases and J 2 bases, with 15 bases left between them. CDR3 sequence (DNA): TGTGCCAGCAACAATTGGCGGGGTACCTACAATGAGCAGTTCTTC. Translated, it gives CASNNWRGTYNEQFF.